The clone carrying this TCR beta chain was observed a handful of times. Its matching antigen is unknown. The V gene lost 4 bases and the J gene lost 6 bases, with 7 bases spanning the gap. CDR3 length: 12 residues. Germline CDR1 and CDR2: GTSNPN and SVGIG (reference sequence). CD45RO-negative, CCR7-selected cells formed the naive CD8 fraction, which excluded terminally differentiated effector memory CD45RA+ cells. Donors, without exception, were Caucasian adults residing in Nashville, Tennessee. This sample is part of a study of shared clonotypes between healthy human individuals. General study points: Among donors, clonotype sharing was expected to be affected by sequencing depth. Approximately 5% of naive CD4 clonotypes were shared across four donors. Against clonotypes common to all four donors, non-shared ones had lower generation probabilities.

The protocol was immunoSEQ multiplex PCR, while the TCRdb copy is restricted to in-frame clones and leaves out a portion. This table holds about 2 million clones, approximately 95% found once. This TCR came from a man between 18 and 29 years old in good health. The J gene is TRBJ1-6, the V gene TRBV30; D gene unclear. The sequenced material came from naive CD8+ T cells sorted from blood. The CDR3 DNA reads as TGTGCCTGGAACCAGCTTAATTCACCCCTCCACTTT. Encoded protein: CAWNQLNSPLHF.